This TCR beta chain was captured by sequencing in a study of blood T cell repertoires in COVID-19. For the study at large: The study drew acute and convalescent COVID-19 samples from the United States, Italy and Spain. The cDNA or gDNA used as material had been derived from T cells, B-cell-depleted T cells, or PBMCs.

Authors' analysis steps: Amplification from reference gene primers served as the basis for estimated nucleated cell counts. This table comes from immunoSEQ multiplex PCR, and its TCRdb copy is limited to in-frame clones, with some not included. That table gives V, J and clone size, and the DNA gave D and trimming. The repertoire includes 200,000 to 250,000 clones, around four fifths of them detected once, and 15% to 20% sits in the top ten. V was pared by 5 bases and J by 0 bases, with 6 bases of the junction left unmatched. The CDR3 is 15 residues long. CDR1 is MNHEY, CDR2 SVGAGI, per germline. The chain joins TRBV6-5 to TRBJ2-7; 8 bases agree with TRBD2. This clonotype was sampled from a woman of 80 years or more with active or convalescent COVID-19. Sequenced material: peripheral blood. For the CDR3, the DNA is TGTGCCAGCAGTCTTAGCGGGACATACTCCTACGAGCAGTACTTC. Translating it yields CASSLSGTYSYEQYF.